The 8 T cell receptor beta chains reported below all come from one sample, sequenced in a study of blood T cells in healthy people across ages. The second PCR ran about 6 to 12 cycles with a sample-barcoded 5' primer and J-beta primers. TCRdb re-called the 5' RACE reads through MiXCR, storing one row per CDR3 protein. The repertoire holds approximately 320,000 distinct CDR3 sequences, roughly 29% seen once, with 29% in the top ten. Sequencing was performed on blood. The origin of the receptors is a woman in her 70s in good health.

The chain joins TRBV6-1 to TRBJ1-2, with TRBD1 matching 7 bases. The V gene's germline CDR1 is MNHNS and CDR2 SASEGT. With 2 bases clipped from V and 4 bases from J, the junction kept 4 bases outside the gene matches. The length of the CDR3 is 14 residues. For the CDR3, the DNA is TGTGCCAGCAGTGAAAGGACAGGAGGCTATGGCTACACCTTC. Its protein product is CASSERTGGYGYTF.

This clonotype has just a few counts. The rearrangement joins TRBV18 to TRBJ1-1; 9 nucleotides line up with TRBD1. V shed 5 bases and J 1 base; nucleotides not matched to a gene: 5. Germline CDR1 is KGHSH and CDR2 is LQKENI. The CDR3 sequence is 15 residues long. CDR3 nucleotide sequence: TGTGCCAGCTCAGTCGTGGGACAGGGGAACACTGAAGCTTTCTTT. The encoded protein is CASSVVGQGNTEAFF. The whole variable domain, filled in from reference TRBV18 and TRBJ1-1, reads NAGVMQNPRHLVRRRGQEARLRCSPMKGHSHVYWYRQLPEEGLKFMVYLQKENIIDESGMPKERFSAEFPKEGPSILRIQQVVRGDSAAYFCASSVVGQGNTEAFFGQGTRLTVV.

The chain has TRBV6-1 and TRBJ1-3; D perhaps matches TRBD1 (5 bases). The V end was cut by 8 bases, the J end by 3 bases, with 11 bases between. CDR1 and CDR2 from the germline V gene are MNHNS and SASEGT. CDR3 size: 13 residues. The CDR3 region is CASLGTFGNTIYF. CDR3 DNA sequence: TGTGCCAGCCTTGGGACCTTTGGAAACACCATATATTTT.

The V and J genes are TRBV7-2 and TRBJ2-5; TRBD2 is a possible D gene (5 bases). The DNA end is more similar to TRBJ2-1, so the J call may be wrong. Germline CDR1 is SGHTA and CDR2 is FQGNSA. The CDR3 covers 14 residues. As DNA, the CDR3 is TGTGCCAGCAGCTTTTCAGTGGGAGCAAATGAGCAGTTCTTC. This sequence encodes CASSFSVGANEQFF.

The chain has TRBV5-1 and TRBJ1-2; D unclear. The germline V gene encodes CDR1 SGHRS and CDR2 YFSETQ. The CDR3 has 16 amino acids. The V gene lost 0 bases and the J gene lost 8 bases, with 20 bases spanning the gap. CDR3 DNA sequence: TGCGCCAGCAGCTTGGAGGGTTCAGGAGGGTTGGAAGGCTACACCTTC. Protein: CASSLEGSGGLEGYTF.

The chain couples TRBV29-1 to TRBJ2-1, with 11 bases that match TRBD2. Germline V lookup: CDR1 SQVTM, CDR2 ANQGSEA. Unmatched junction bases numbered 6, after V lost 4 bases and J lost 4 bases. The CDR3 contains 15 residues. CDR3 residues: CSVGSGRARYNEQFF. The CDR3 DNA sequence: TGCAGCGTTGGTAGCGGGAGGGCTCGGTACAATGAGCAGTTCTTC.

The J gene is TRBJ1-4, the V gene TRBV20-1; 8 bases line up with TRBD1. Germline trimming cut 7 bases from V and 6 bases from J; bases unmatched to any gene: 16. The V gene's germline CDR1 is DFQATT and CDR2 SNEGSKA (reference sequence). The CDR3 spans 16 residues. CDR3 residues: CSGESSPGTGDEKLFF. The CDR3 DNA sequence: TGCAGTGGCGAGTCATCTCCCGGGACAGGCGATGAAAAACTGTTTTTT.

This clonotype occurred a few times. The rearrangement links TRBV5-4 to TRBJ1-1; D may be TRBD1 (6 bases). V lost 2 bases and J 0 bases, leaving 11 bases between the germline ends. Germline lookup yields CDR1 SGHNT and CDR2 YYREEE (reference sequence). CDR3 length: 15 amino acids. The CDR3 sequence is CASSFGDRMNTEAFF. CDR3 in DNA: TGTGCCAGCAGCTTTGGAGACAGGATGAACACTGAAGCTTTCTTT.